The 17 T cell receptor beta chains below were found in one sample sequenced in a study of OX40 agonist ivuxolimab in advanced cancers. TCRdb's copy holds only in-frame clones and misses some; the assay was immunoSEQ multiplex PCR. This table has approximately 80,000 clones, about 91% appearing once. The source was CD4+ or CD8+ T cells sorted from blood, collected in a trial of the OX40 agonist ivuxolimab. These receptors were obtained from an adult with an advanced solid tumor such as melanoma, head and neck, liver or kidney cancer.

The chain joins TRBV7-9 to TRBJ2-1, with 12 nucleotides matching TRBD2. Looked up from germline, CDR1 is SEHNR and CDR2 is FQNEAQ (reference sequence). The CDR3 runs to 16 residues. V was pared by 2 bases and J by 7 bases, with 6 bases of the junction left unmatched. The CDR3 coding sequence is TGTGCCAGCAGCTTACCTACTCTAGCGGGAGGGAATGAGCAGTTCTTC. Its protein is CASSLPTLAGGNEQFF. The full variable domain, rest sourced from reference TRBV7-9 and TRBJ2-1, is DTGVSQNPRHKITKRGQNVTFRCDPISEHNRLYWYRQTLGQGPEFLTYFQNEAQLEKSRLLSDRFSAERPKGSFSTLEIQRTEQGDSAMYLCASSLPTLAGGNEQFFGPGTRLTVL.

The rearrangement joins TRBV2 to TRBJ2-7, with 9 bases lining up with TRBD1. Germline V gives CDR1 SNHLY, CDR2 FYNNEI. CDR3 length equals 15 residues. The trim removed 1 base at V and 5 bases at J, leaving 6 bases unmatched. CDR3 in amino acids: CASSEEADRGNEQYF. The DNA of the CDR3 is TGTGCCAGCAGTGAAGAGGCGGACAGGGGCAACGAGCAGTACTTC.

The chain combines TRBV7-9 with TRBJ2-4; D is unresolved. Germline assignment: CDR1 SEHNR and CDR2 FQNEAQ (reference sequence). V lost 0 bases and J 8 bases, leaving 8 bases between the germline ends. This CDR3 has 13 amino acids. The CDR3 protein is CASSLAGPDIQYF. CDR3 nucleotide sequence: TGTGCCAGCAGCTTAGCAGGTCCAGACATTCAGTACTTC.

The rearrangement uses TRBV6-1 and TRBJ1-5, with D uncertain. The ends were cut back, 0 bases at V and 2 bases at J, with 8 bases in the middle. CDR1 and CDR2 (germline): MNHNS, SASEGT. The length of the CDR3 is 15 residues. Here the CDR3 reads CASSEATQGNQPQHF. For the CDR3, the DNA is TGTGCCAGCAGTGAAGCCACCCAGGGCAATCAGCCCCAGCATTTT.

V usage is TRBV19 and J usage is TRBJ2-2; 9 bases are shared with TRBD1. After removal of 6 bases from V and 0 bases from J, the junction contained 5 bases not matched to a gene. The CDR3 has 16 amino acids. Germline V gene lookup returns CDR1 LNHDA and CDR2 SQIVND (reference sequence). CDR3 protein: CASRTRQGANTGELFF. The CDR3, as DNA: TGTGCCAGTAGAACTAGACAGGGGGCGAACACCGGGGAGCTGTTTTTT.

The chain recombines TRBV21-1 with TRBJ1-4. TRBV21-1 is noted as a pseudogene. This CDR3 has 12 residues. CDR3 sequence reads: CASDRKGEKLFF. CDR3 in DNA: TGTGCCAGCGATAGAAAAGGGGAAAAACTGTTTTTT.

V is TRBV6-1 and J is TRBJ1-2; D gene unclear. Per germline, CDR1 MNHNS and CDR2 SASEGT. CDR3 size: 14 residues. Trimming removed 7 bases at V and 1 base at J, with 13 bases between. The CDR3 nucleotides read TGTGCCAGCACCCTAGGGCGGAGTAACTATGGCTACACCTTC. The encoded protein is CASTLGRSNYGYTF.

The J gene is TRBJ2-5, the V gene TRBV9; no definite D call. The CDR3 extends over 17 amino acids. The V end lost 0 bases, the J end lost 1 base, and 16 bases lay between the germline ends. The V gene's germline CDR1 is SGDLS and CDR2 YYNGEE. The CDR3 spells CASSVDPSGRLQETQYF. For the CDR3, the DNA is TGTGCCAGCAGCGTAGATCCCTCAGGTCGCCTCCAAGAGACCCAGTACTTC.

The rearrangement links TRBV28 to TRBJ2-1; 9 bases align to TRBD2. With V trimmed by 3 bases and J by 6 bases, 6 bases remained unmatched. This CDR3 comprises 15 residues. The V gene's germline CDR1 is MDHEN and CDR2 SYDVKM. For the CDR3, the DNA is TGTGCCAGCAGTTTGGGTCTAGCGGGAATCAATGAGCAGTTCTTC. Amino acid sequence: CASSLGLAGINEQFF.

On this clone: This same CDR3 is encoded by further DNA sequences in the sample. This chain links TRBV29-1 with TRBJ2-3, with a weak D call TRBD2 (5 bases). The V gene's germline CDR1 is SQVTM and CDR2 ANQGSEA. CDR3 length: 11 amino acids. V was cut by 6 bases and J by 6 bases, with 10 bases left in between. CDR3 sequence (DNA): TGCAGCGTAGCTTCGGGGGATACGCAGTATTTT. This codes for CSVASGDTQYF.

V gene TRBV2 combines with J gene TRBJ2-2; 7 positions agree with TRBD2. Germline V gene data show CDR1 as SNHLY and CDR2 as FYNNEI. Trimming took 3 bases from V and 3 from J; bases not matched to a gene: 4. This CDR3 spans 15 amino acids. The CDR3 spells CASSERLAHTGELFF. The CDR3 DNA is TGTGCCAGCAGTGAGAGACTAGCTCACACCGGGGAGCTGTTTTTT.

This clone has a single count. The V gene is TRBV1, the J gene TRBJ2-2. TRBV1 is noted as a pseudogene. The CDR3 contains 12 residues. In nucleotides, the CDR3 is TGCACCAGCAGCCGAAGCACCGGGGAGCTGTTTTTT. Translation gives CTSSRSTGELFF.

The chain has TRBV19 and TRBJ1-5; D is perhaps TRBD1 (6 bases). Germline V lookup: CDR1 LNHDA, CDR2 SQIVND (reference sequence). The CDR3 has 15 residues. V lost 7 bases and J lost 0, with 13 bases in between. As DNA, the CDR3 is TGTGCCAGTACCCGGGGGGGCAGTAGCAATCAGCCCCAGCATTTT. Protein sequence: CASTRGGSSNQPQHF.

The count of this clone is one. This sequence joins TRBV29-1 and TRBJ2-3; D uncertain. There are 15 residues in the CDR3. Trimming removed 6 bases from V and 0 bases from J, with 16 bases in between. Per germline, CDR1 SQVTM and CDR2 ANQGSEA. CDR3 coding DNA: TGCAGCGTATACAAGAGAGTCCTTAGCACAGATACGCAGTATTTT. This gives the protein CSVYKRVLSTDTQYF.

This chain uses TRBV13 with TRBJ2-7, with 9 bases aligning to TRBD1. Germline V CDR1 and CDR2: PRHDT, FYEKMQ (reference sequence). Losses at the gene ends were 4 bases for V and 5 bases for J; bases not matched to a gene: 9. This CDR3 has 15 amino acids. The CDR3 DNA follows: TGTGCCAGCAGCTCTAACCCTGACAGGGGGAACGAGCAGTACTTC. This translates into CASSSNPDRGNEQYF.

This chain connects TRBV10-3 to TRBJ1-1; D unresolved. CDR1 and CDR2 from the germline V gene are ENHRY and SYGVKD. The CDR3 loop spans 15 amino acids. V lost 0 bases and J lost 0, with 8 bases in between. This CDR3 reads CAISESEALNTEAFF. The CDR3 DNA reads TGTGCCATCAGTGAGTCTGAGGCTCTGAACACTGAAGCTTTCTTT.

This clone was seen only once. The chain joins TRBV7-3 to TRBJ2-7; D is ambiguous. Germline CDR1 SGHTA, CDR2 FQGTGA. Trimming removed 5 bases at V and 0 bases at J, with 8 bases between. The CDR3 contains 13 residues. CDR3 nucleotide sequence: TGTGCCAGCAGCACGACTGTCTCCTACGAGCAGTACTTC. Residues: CASSTTVSYEQYF.